This T cell receptor (beta chain) comes out of a study of blood T cell repertoires in COVID-19. Across the whole study: Sources were T cells, B-cell-depleted T cells, or PBMCs; the material itself was cDNA or gDNA.

This CDR3 has 13 amino acids. Germline assignment: CDR1 SQVTM and CDR2 ANQGSEA. Trimming left V 6 bases short and J 5 bases short, with 13 bases between. This clone has a handful of counts. Per the authors' pipeline: It was from reference gene primer amplification that nucleated cell counts were estimated. Clones were sequenced by immunoSEQ multiplex PCR, and TCRdb holds only the in-frame ones, with some missing. Clone size and V and J calls were adopted from that table, with D and trimming inferred from the DNA. Found here are under 300,000 clones, about 88% of them singletons; the top ten hold 3.5% to 4%.

The gene calls are TRBV29-1 and TRBJ2-2; a weak D match, TRBD2 (6 bases). The sequence derives from a man aged 18 to 30 with active or convalescent COVID-19. What was sequenced was peripheral blood. This chain's CDR3 is CSVGAGTTGELFF. The CDR3, as DNA: TGCAGCGTAGGGGCGGGAACGACCGGGGAGCTGTTTTTT.